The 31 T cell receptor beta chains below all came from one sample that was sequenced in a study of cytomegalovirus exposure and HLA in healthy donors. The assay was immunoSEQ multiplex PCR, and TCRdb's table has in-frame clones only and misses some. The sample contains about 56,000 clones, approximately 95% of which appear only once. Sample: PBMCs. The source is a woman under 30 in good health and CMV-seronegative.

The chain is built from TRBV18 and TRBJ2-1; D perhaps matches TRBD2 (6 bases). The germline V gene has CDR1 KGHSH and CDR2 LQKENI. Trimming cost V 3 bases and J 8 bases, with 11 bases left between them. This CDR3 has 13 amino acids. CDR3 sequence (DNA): TGTGCCAGCTCACCGGGACTCCCCGATGAGCAGTTCTTC. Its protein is CASSPGLPDEQFF.

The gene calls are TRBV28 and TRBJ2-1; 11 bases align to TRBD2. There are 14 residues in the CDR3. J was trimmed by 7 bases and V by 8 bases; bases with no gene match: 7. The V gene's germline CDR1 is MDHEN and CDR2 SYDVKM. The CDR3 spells CASHRLAGKNEQFF. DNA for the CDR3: TGTGCCAGCCACCGACTAGCGGGGAAGAATGAGCAGTTCTTC.

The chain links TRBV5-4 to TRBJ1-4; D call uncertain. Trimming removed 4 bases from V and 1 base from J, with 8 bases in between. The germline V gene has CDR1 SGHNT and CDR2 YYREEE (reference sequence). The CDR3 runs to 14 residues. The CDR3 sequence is CASSQDRTNEKLFF. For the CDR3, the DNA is TGTGCCAGCAGCCAGGATAGAACTAATGAAAAACTGTTTTTT.

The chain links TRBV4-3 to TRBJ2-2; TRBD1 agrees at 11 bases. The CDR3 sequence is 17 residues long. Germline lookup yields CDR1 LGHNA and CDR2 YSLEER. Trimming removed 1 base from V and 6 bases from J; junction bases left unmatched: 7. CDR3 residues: CASSQGGQGVYSGELFF. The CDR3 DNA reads TGCGCCAGCAGCCAAGGGGGACAGGGGGTTTACTCCGGGGAGCTGTTTTTT.

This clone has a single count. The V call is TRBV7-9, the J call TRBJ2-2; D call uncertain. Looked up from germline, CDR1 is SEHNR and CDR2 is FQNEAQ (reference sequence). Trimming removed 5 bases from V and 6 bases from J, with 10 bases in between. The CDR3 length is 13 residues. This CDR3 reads CASSGFPAGELFF. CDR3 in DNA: TGTGCCAGCAGCGGTTTTCCGGCCGGGGAGCTGTTTTTT.

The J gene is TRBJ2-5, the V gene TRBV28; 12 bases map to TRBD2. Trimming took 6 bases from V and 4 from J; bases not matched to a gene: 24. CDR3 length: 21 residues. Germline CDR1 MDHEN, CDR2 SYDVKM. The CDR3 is CASSPLFGGLAGGRGGETQYF. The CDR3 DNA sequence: TGTGCCAGCAGCCCCCTCTTCGGTGGTCTAGCGGGGGGGCGAGGAGGAGAGACCCAGTACTTC.

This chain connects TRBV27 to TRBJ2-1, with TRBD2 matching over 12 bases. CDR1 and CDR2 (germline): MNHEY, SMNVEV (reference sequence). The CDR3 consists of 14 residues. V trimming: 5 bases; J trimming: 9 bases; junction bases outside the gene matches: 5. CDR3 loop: CASSLLAGGGEQFF. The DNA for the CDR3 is TGTGCCAGCAGTCTACTAGCGGGAGGTGGTGAGCAGTTCTTC.

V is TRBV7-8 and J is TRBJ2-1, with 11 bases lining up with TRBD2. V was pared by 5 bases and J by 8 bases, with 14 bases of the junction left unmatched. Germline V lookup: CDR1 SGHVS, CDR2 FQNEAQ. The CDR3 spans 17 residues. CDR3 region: CASSRGLAGPRGHEQFF. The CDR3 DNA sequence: TGTGCCAGCAGCCGTGGACTAGCGGGCCCTAGGGGGCATGAGCAGTTCTTC.

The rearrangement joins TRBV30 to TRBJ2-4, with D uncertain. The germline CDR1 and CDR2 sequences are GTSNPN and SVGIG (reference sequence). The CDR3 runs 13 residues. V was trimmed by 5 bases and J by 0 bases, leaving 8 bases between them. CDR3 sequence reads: CAWAPGAKNIQYF. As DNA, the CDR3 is TGTGCCTGGGCCCCCGGAGCCAAAAACATTCAGTACTTC.

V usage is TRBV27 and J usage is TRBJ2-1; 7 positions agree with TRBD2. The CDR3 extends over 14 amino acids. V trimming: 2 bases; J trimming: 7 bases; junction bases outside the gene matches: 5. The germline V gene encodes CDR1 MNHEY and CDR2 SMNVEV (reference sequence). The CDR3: CASSLGGGWNEQFF. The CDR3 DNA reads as TGTGCCAGCAGTTTAGGGGGGGGTTGGAATGAGCAGTTCTTC.

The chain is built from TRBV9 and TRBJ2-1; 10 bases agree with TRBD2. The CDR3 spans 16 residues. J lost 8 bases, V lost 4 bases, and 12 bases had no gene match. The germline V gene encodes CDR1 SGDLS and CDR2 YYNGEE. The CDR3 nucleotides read TGTGCCAGCAGCCCGAGGGGACTAGCGAGTCCCGATGAGCAGTTCTTC. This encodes CASSPRGLASPDEQFF. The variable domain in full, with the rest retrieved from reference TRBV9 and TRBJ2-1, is DSGVTQTPKHLITATGQRVTLRCSPRSGDLSVYWYQQSLDQGLQFLIQYYNGEERAKGNILERFSAQQFPDLHSELNLSSLELGDSALYFCASSPRGLASPDEQFFGPGTRLTVL.

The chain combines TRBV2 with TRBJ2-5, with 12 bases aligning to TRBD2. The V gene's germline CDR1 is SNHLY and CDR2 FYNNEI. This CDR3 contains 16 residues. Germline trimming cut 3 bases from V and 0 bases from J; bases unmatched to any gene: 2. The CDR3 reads CASSDGLAGNQETQYF. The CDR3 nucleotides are TGTGCCAGCAGTGACGGACTAGCGGGAAACCAAGAGACCCAGTACTTC.

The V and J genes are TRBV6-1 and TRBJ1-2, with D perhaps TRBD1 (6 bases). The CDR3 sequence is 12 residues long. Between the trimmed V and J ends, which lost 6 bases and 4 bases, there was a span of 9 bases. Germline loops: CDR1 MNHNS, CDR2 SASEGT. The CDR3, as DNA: TGTGCCAGCAGGGAACAGGGCTATGGCTACACCTTC. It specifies CASREQGYGYTF.

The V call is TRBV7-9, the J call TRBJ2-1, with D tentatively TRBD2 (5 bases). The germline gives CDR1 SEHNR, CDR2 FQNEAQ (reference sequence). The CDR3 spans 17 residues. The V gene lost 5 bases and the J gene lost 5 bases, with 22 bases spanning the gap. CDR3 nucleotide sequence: TGTGCCAGCAGCCCAACAGCGTGGGAGCCGGGTAACAATGAGCAGTTCTTC. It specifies CASSPTAWEPGNNEQFF.

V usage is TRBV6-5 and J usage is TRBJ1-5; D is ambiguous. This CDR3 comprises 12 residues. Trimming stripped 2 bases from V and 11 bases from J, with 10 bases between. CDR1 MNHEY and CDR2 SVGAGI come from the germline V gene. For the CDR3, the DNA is TGTGCCAGCAGTTACCTCGAGGGAGCCCAGCATTTT. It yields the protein CASSYLEGAQHF.

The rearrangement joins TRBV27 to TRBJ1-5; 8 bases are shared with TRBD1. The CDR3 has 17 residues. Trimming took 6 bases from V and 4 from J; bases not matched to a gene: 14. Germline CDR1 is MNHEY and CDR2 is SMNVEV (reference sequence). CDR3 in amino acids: CASSSRVRQGRNQPQHF. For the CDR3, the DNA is TGTGCCAGCAGCAGTCGTGTTCGACAGGGGAGGAATCAGCCCCAGCATTTT.

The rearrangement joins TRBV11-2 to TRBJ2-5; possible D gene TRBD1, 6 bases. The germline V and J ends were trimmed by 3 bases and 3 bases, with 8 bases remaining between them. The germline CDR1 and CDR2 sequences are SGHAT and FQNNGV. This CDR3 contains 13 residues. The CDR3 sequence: CASSFGQKETQYF. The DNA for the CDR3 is TGTGCCAGCAGCTTCGGACAGAAAGAGACCCAGTACTTC.

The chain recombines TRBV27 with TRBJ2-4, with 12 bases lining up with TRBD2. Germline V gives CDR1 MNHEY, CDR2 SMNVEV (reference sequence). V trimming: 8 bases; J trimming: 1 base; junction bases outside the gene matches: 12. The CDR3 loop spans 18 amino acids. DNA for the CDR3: TGTGCCAGCCCTGGTGGACTAGCGGGGCCTGGGGCCAAAAACATTCAGTACTTC. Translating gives CASPGGLAGPGAKNIQYF.

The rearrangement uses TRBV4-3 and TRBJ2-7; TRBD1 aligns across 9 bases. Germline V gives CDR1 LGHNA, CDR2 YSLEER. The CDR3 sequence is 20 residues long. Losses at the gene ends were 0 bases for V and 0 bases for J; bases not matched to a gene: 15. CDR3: CASSQDTPGQGRIGSYEQYF. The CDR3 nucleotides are TGCGCCAGCAGCCAAGATACACCGGGACAGGGAAGAATTGGCTCCTACGAGCAGTACTTC.

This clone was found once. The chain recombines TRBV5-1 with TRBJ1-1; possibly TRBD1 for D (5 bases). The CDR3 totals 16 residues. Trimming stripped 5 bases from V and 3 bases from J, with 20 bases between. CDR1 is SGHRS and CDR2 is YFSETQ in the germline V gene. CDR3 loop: CASRSPGGGRYTEAFF. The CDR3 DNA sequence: TGCGCCAGCAGGAGCCCCGGGGGGGGACGCTACACTGAAGCTTTCTTT.

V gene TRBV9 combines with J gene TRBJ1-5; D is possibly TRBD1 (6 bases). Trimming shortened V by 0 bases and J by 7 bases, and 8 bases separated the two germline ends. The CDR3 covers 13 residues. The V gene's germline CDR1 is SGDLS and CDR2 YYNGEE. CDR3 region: CASSVGGRQPQHF. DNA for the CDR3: TGTGCCAGCAGCGTAGGGGGGCGGCAGCCCCAGCATTTT.

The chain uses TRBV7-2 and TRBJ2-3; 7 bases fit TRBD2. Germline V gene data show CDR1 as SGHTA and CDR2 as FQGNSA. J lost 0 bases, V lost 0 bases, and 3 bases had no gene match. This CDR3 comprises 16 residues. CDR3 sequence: CASSLAGGPSTDTQYF. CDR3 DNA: TGTGCCAGCAGCTTAGCGGGAGGGCCGAGCACAGATACGCAGTATTTT. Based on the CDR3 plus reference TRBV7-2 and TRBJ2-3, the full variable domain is GAGVSQSPSNKVTEKGKDVELRCDPISGHTALYWYRQSLGQGLEFLIYFQGNSAPDKSGLPSDRFSAERTGGSVSTLTIQRTQQEDSAVYLCASSLAGGPSTDTQYFGPGTRLTVL.

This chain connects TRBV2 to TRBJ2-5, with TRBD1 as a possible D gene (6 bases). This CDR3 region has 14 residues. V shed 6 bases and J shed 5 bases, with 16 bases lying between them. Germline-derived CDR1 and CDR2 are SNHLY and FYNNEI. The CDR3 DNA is TGTGCCAGCAGGCCCGAACAGGGAAGGGAGACCCAGTACTTC. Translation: CASRPEQGRETQYF.

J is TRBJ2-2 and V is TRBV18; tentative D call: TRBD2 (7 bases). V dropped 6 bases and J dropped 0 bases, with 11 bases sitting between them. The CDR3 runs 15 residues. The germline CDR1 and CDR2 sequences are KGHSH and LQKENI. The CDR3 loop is CASSAGAANTGELFF. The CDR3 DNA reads TGTGCCAGCTCCGCGGGGGCCGCGAACACCGGGGAGCTGTTTTTT.

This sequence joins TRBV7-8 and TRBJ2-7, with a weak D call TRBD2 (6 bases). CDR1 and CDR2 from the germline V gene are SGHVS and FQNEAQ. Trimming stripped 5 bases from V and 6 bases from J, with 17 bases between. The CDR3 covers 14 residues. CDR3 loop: CASSRGTPAGEQYF. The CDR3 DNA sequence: TGTGCCAGCAGCAGAGGGACTCCAGCAGGCGAGCAGTACTTC.

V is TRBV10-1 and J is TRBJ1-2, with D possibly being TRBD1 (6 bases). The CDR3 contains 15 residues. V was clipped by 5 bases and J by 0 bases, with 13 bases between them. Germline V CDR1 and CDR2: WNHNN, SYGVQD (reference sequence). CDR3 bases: TGCGCCAGCAGTTCGACAGGCCCCACTAACTATGGCTACACCTTC. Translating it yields CASSSTGPTNYGYTF.

CDR3: CSAQGAGEKLFF. The DNA for the CDR3 is TGCAGCGCCCAGGGGGCGGGGGAAAAACTGTTTTTT. This chain joins TRBV29-1 and TRBJ1-4; 8 bases are a match to TRBD1. The CDR3 is 12 amino acids. Germline V gene lookup returns CDR1 SQVTM and CDR2 ANQGSEA. After removal of 7 bases from V and 8 bases from J, the junction contained 6 bases not matched to a gene.

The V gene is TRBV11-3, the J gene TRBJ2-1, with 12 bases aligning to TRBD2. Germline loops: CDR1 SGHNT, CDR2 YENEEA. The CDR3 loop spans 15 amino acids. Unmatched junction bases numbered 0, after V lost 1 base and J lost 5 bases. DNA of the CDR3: TGTGCCAGCAGCTTAGGACTAGCGGGAGACAATGAGCAGTTCTTC. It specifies CASSLGLAGDNEQFF.

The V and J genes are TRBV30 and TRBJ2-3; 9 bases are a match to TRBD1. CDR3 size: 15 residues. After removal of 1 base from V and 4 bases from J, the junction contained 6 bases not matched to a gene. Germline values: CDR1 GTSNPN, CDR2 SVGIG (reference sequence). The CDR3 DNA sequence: TGTGCCTGGAGTGCAGGGACAGGGAGGCCAGATACGCAGTATTTT. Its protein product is CAWSAGTGRPDTQYF.

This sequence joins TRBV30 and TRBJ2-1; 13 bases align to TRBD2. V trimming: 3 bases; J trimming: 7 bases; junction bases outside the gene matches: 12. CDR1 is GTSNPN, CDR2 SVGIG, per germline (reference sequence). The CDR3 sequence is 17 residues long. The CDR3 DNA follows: TGTGCCTGGAGCCCCGGATGGACTAGCGGGGGCCATAATGAGCAGTTCTTC. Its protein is CAWSPGWTSGGHNEQFF.

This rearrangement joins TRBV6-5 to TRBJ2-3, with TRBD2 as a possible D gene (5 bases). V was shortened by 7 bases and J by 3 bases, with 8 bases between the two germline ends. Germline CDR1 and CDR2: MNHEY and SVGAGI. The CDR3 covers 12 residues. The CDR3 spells CASTGETDTQYF. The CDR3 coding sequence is TGTGCCAGCACCGGGGAAACAGATACGCAGTATTTT.